The T cell receptor beta chain under discussion was sequenced for a study of blood T cell repertoires in COVID-19. Study summary: PBMCs, B-cell-depleted T cells, or T cells provided the cDNA or gDNA that made up the material.

Profiled with immunoSEQ multiplex PCR; TCRdb holds only in-frame clones, not every one. The table lists under 250,000 clones, more than 80% of them singletons. V lost 5 bases to trimming and J lost 1 base; unmatched junction nucleotides: 5. The CDR3 extends over 15 amino acids. CDR1 LGHNA and CDR2 YNFKEQ come from the germline V gene. During active infection, Seattle patients enrolled and were then monitored through disease. This clonotype was sampled from a man between 25 and 39 years old with COVID-19, enrolled during active disease. This chain uses TRBV4-2 with TRBJ1-1, with 9 bases that match TRBD1. The specimen sequenced was peripheral blood. CDR3 sequence reads: CASSGRTGENTEAFF. CDR3 nucleotides: TGTGCCAGCAGCGGAAGGACAGGGGAGAACACTGAAGCTTTCTTT.